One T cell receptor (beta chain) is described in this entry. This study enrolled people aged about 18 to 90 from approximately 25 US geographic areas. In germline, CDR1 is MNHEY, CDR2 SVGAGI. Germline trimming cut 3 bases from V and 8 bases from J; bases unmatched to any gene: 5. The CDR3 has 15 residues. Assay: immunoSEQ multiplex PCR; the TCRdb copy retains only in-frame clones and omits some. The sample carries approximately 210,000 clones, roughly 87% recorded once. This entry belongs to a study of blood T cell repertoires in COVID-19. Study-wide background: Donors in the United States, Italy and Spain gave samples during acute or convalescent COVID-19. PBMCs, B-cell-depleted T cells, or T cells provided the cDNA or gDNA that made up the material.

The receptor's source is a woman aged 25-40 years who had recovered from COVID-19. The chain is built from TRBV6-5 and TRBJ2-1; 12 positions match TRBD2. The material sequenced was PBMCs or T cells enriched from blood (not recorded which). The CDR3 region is CASSYRASGGDEQFF. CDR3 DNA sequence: TGTGCCAGCAGTTATAGGGCTAGCGGGGGGGATGAGCAGTTCTTC.